The sequence of this T cell receptor beta chain was determined in a study of T cell clones after liver transplantation. The protocol was immunoSEQ multiplex PCR, while the TCRdb copy is restricted to in-frame clones and leaves out a portion. The sample records approximately 68,000 clones, roughly 80% being singletons. The receptor was isolated from a human donor who received a liver transplant. The source was CD4+ T cells from blood, collected before liver transplant.

CDR3 bases: TGTGCCAGCAAACGGACTAGCGGGAGAGAAGATACGCAGTATTTT. Residues: CASKRTSGREDTQYF. The genes are TRBV2 and TRBJ2-3; 13 positions agree with TRBD2. The germline V gene encodes CDR1 SNHLY and CDR2 FYNNEI. V was pared by 7 bases and J by 5 bases, with 6 bases of the junction left unmatched. The CDR3 is made up of 15 amino acids.